These T cell receptor beta chains were read from a single sample in a study of T-cell reconstitution after alpha-beta-depleted transplantation in children. TCRdb used MiXCR to reprocess the PCR reads, holding one entry per CDR3 protein. The sample carries roughly 250,000 distinct CDR3 sequences, 6.5% to 9% recorded once. Sequenced material: PBMCs, mostly from graft donor cells, taken 180 days after TCRalphabeta/CD19-depleted stem cell transplant. The receptors were gathered from a male patient under 18 who had a stem cell transplant for acute lymphoblastic leukemia, so the T cells may come from the graft donor. Each CDR3 is given without its conserved first and last residue. The order of the fields is V gene, CDR3 protein.

v_call: TRBV24-1
cdr3_aa: ATGGPTGELF

v_call: TRBV10-3
cdr3_aa: AISVVRGQGYEQY

v_call: TRBV5-1
cdr3_aa: ASSVGLPEETQY

v_call: TRBV28
cdr3_aa: ASSLLRDSPYEQY

v_call: TRBV4-1
cdr3_aa: ASSQERLAGGSRDEQF

v_call: TRBV5-1
cdr3_aa: ASSLREGPGEQF

v_call: TRBV12-3/TRBV12-4
cdr3_aa: ASSSRQGLF

v_call: TRBV6-2/TRBV6-3
cdr3_aa: ASRQDSRVTEAF

v_call: TRBV18
cdr3_aa: ASSLGPAGNTIY

v_call: TRBV6-5
cdr3_aa: ASSYGYRGLRTEAF

v_call: TRBV19
cdr3_aa: ASSRTSGGLSITDTQY

v_call: TRBV7-2
cdr3_aa: ASSFSPSGNTGELF

v_call: TRBV7-2
cdr3_aa: ASSPLRGGGYT

v_call: TRBV6-5
cdr3_aa: ASSYDGGRGPYGYT

v_call: TRBV28
cdr3_aa: ASSLSGAGTDTQY

v_call: TRBV4-1
cdr3_aa: ASSQEQGIINEQF

v_call: TRBV19
cdr3_aa: ASDIGDRGRGPQH

v_call: TRBV24-1
cdr3_aa: ATSGQGLNYGYT

v_call: TRBV9
cdr3_aa: ASSPGGWWTETQY

v_call: TRBV7-2
cdr3_aa: ASSRGGASEQY

v_call: TRBV20-1
cdr3_aa: SARDVRGESYNEQF

v_call: TRBV19
cdr3_aa: ASSIASGGIETQY

v_call: TRBV21-1
cdr3_aa: ASSKAGCNTEAF

v_call: TRBV20-1
cdr3_aa: SASASGGISYEQY

v_call: TRBV29-1
cdr3_aa: SVRDMRGKRGAADTEAF

v_call: TRBV12-3/TRBV12-4
cdr3_aa: ASSWDRELYEQY

v_call: TRBV12-3/TRBV12-4
cdr3_aa: ASIVSGANVLT

v_call: TRBV12-3/TRBV12-4
cdr3_aa: ASGATGTGEQY

v_call: TRBV27
cdr3_aa: ASSLRGGYSAYEQY

v_call: TRBV7-6
cdr3_aa: ASSSRPSVRSYNEQF

v_call: TRBV12-3/TRBV12-4
cdr3_aa: ASSPPGREDWQF

v_call: TRBV20-1
cdr3_aa: SAKLSYEQY

v_call: TRBV7-2
cdr3_aa: ASGGSNTEAF

v_call: TRBV12-3/TRBV12-4
cdr3_aa: ASSLGEVNSYEQY

v_call: TRBV6-1
cdr3_aa: ASSSVLAGGRYEQY

v_call: TRBV5-8
cdr3_aa: ASSKAQETQY

v_call: TRBV4-2
cdr3_aa: ASSQTGGGTDTQY

v_call: TRBV9
cdr3_aa: ASSVEGHSNTEAF

v_call: TRBV12-3/TRBV12-4
cdr3_aa: ASSYGQGRNEQF

v_call: TRBV5-5
cdr3_aa: ASSLFVGLGNTEAF

v_call: TRBV20-1
cdr3_aa: SGLTMNTGELF

v_call: TRBV9
cdr3_aa: ASSVAGSESPLH

v_call: TRBV6-5
cdr3_aa: ASTFSTGVAEAF

v_call: TRBV20-1
cdr3_aa: SARGTGSNSPLH

v_call: TRBV28
cdr3_aa: ASSLWRGPSQPQH

v_call: TRBV5-1
cdr3_aa: ASSLGRDGYT

v_call: TRBV6-2/TRBV6-3
cdr3_aa: ASTIHRSPVDEQY